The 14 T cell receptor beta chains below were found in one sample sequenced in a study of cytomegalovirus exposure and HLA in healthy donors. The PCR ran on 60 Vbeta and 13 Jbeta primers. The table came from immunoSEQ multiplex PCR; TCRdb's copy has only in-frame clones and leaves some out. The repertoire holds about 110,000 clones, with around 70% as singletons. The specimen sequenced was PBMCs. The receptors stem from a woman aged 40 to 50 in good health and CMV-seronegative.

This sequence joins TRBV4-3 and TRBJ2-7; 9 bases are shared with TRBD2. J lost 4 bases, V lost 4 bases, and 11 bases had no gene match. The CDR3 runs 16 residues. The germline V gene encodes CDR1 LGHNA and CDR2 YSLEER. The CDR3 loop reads CASSRDRASGTYEQYF. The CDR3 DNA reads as TGCGCCAGCAGCCGGGATCGGGCTAGCGGGACGTACGAGCAGTACTTC.

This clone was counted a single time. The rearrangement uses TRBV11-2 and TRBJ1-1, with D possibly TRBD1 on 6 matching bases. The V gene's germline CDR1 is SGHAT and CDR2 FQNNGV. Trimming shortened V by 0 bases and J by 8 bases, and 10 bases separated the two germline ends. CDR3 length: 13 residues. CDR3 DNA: TGTGCCAGCAGCTTAGAGAGTGACAGGGAAGCTTTCTTT. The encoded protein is CASSLESDREAFF.

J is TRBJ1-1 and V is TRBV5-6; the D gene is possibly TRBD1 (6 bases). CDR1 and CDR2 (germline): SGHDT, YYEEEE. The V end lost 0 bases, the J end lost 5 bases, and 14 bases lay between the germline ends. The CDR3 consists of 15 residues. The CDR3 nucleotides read TGTGCCAGCAGCTTGGGCAGGGGTGTATATACTGAAGCTTTCTTT. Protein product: CASSLGRGVYTEAFF.

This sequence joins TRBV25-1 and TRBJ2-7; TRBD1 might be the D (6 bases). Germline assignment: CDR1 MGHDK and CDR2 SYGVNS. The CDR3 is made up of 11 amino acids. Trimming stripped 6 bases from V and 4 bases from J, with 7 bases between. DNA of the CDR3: TGTGCCAGCAGGGGACATTACGAGCAGTACTTC. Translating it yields CASRGHYEQYF.

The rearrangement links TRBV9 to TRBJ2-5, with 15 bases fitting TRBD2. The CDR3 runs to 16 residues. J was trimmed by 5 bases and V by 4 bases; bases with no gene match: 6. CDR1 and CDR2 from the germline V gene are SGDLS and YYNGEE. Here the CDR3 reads CASSPWTSGGAETQYF. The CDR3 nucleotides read TGTGCCAGCAGCCCCTGGACTAGCGGGGGGGCGGAGACCCAGTACTTC. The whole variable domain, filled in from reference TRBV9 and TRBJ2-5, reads DSGVTQTPKHLITATGQRVTLRCSPRSGDLSVYWYQQSLDQGLQFLIQYYNGEERAKGNILERFSAQQFPDLHSELNLSSLELGDSALYFCASSPWTSGGAETQYFGPGTRLLVL.

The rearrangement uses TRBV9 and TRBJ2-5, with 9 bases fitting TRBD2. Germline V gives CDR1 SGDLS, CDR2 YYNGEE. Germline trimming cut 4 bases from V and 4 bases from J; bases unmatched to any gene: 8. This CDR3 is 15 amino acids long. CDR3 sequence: CASSPYSGGGETQYF. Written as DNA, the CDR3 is TGTGCCAGCAGCCCCTATAGCGGGGGTGGAGAGACCCAGTACTTC.

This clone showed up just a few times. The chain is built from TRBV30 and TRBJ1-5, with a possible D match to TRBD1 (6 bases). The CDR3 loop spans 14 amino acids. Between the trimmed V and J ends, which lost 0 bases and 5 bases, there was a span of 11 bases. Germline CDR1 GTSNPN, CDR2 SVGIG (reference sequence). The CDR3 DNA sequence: TGTGCCTGGAGTGTCCTACAGGGAGATCAGCCCCAGCATTTT. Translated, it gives CAWSVLQGDQPQHF.

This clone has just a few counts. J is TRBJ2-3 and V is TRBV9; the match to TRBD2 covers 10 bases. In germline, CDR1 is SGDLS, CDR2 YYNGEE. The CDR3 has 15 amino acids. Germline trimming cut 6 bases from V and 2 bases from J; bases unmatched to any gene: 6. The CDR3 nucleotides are TGTGCCAGCACGAGGCTAGCGGGGGTCACAGATACGCAGTATTTT. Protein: CASTRLAGVTDTQYF.

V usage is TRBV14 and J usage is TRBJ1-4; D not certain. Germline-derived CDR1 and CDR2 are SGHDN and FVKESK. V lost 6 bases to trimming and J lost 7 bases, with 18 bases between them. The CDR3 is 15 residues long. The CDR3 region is CASRIDTHSGEKLFF. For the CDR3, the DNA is TGTGCCAGCAGAATTGACACCCACAGTGGTGAAAAACTGTTTTTT. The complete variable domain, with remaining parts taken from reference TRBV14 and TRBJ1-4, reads EAGVTQFPSHSVIEKGQTVTLRCDPISGHDNLYWYRRVMGKEIKFLLHFVKESKQDESGMPNNRFLAERTGGTYSTLKVQPAELEDSGVYFCASRIDTHSGEKLFFGSGTQLSVL.

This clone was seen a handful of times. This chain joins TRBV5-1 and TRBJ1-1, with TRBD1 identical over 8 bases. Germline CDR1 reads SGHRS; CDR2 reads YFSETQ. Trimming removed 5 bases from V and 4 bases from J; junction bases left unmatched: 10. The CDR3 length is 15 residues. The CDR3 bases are TGCGCCAGCAGTTGGGGTCTACAGGGGGGCACTGAAGCTTTCTTT. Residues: CASSWGLQGGTEAFF.

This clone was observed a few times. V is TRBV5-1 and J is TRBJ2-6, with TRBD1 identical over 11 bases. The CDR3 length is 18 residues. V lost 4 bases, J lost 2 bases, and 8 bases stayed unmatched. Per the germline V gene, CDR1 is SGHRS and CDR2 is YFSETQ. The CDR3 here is CASSPRTGGRAGANVLTF. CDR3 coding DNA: TGCGCCAGCAGCCCGCGGACAGGGGGCAGGGCTGGGGCCAACGTCCTGACTTTC.

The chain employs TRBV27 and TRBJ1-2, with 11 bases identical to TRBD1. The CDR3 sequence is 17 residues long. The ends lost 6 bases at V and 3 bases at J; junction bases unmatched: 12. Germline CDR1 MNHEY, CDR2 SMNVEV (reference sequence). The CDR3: CASSRGQGAIGYYGYTF. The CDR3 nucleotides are TGTGCCAGCAGCCGCGGACAGGGGGCCATAGGGTACTATGGCTACACCTTC.

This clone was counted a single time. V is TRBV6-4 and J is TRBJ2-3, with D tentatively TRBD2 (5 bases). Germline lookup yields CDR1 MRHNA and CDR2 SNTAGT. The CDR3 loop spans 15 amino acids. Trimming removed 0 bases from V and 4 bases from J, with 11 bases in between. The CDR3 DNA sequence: TGTGCCAGCAGTGACTCGAGAGGGAGCGCAGATACGCAGTATTTT. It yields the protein CASSDSRGSADTQYF.

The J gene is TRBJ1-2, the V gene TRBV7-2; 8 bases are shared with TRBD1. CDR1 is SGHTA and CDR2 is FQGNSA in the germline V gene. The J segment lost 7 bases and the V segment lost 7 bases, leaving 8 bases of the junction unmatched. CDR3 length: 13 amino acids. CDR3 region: CASTQGAGLGYTF. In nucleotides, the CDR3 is TGTGCCAGCACCCAGGGGGCAGGGCTTGGCTACACCTTC. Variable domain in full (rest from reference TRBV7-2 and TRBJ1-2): GAGVSQSPSNKVTEKGKDVELRCDPISGHTALYWYRQSLGQGLEFLIYFQGNSAPDKSGLPSDRFSAERTGGSVSTLTIQRTQQEDSAVYLCASTQGAGLGYTFGSGTRLTVV.